The 22 T cell receptor beta chains given below trace back to one sample, sequenced in a study (dated by TCRdb to the mid-2010s). The library was built by means of 5' RACE. The sequencer was an Illumina MiSeq. TCRdb reran the public reads through fastp at Q25 and MiXCR, keeping productive beta chains. Rows with one shared CDR3 protein collapse into an entry with the most common genes and DNA. This sample comprises approximately 53,000 distinct CDR3 sequences, 25% to 30% of them detected only once. The ten largest clonotypes hold about 3% of the sample. The sample was tumor-infiltrating memory CD4+ T cells sorted from the breast tumor. The intended sense of this specimen's cell subset or site label: memory CD4+ T cells, CD4+CD45RO+CD25-. These receptors all come from a female donor with breast cancer.

This clonotype appeared a few times. V and J are TRBV6-5 and TRBJ1-3; D remains ambiguous. Germline CDR1 is MNHEY and CDR2 is SVGAGI. V shed 5 bases and J shed 0 bases, with 20 bases lying between them. There are 18 residues in the CDR3. The DNA of the CDR3 is TGTGCCAGCAGTCTATCGGATATAGACTCATACTCTGGAAACACCATATATTTT. Translating it yields CASSLSDIDSYSGNTIYF.

In regard to this clonotype: This clone may be a read error of a much larger clone one base away. This sequence joins TRBV7-2 and TRBJ1-2; 9 bases align to TRBD1. With 8 bases clipped from V and 2 bases from J, the junction kept 6 bases outside the gene matches. This CDR3 has 14 amino acids. The germline gives CDR1 SGHTA, CDR2 FQGNSA. The CDR3 region is CASRAGTGNYGYTF. For the CDR3, the DNA is TGTGCCAGCCGCGCCGGGACAGGGAACTATGGCTACACCTTC.

This clonotype showed up just a few times. The chain uses TRBV28 and TRBJ2-1; tentatively, D is TRBD2 (6 bases). This CDR3 has 13 residues. Germline CDR1 and CDR2: MDHEN and SYDVKM. V was cut by 5 bases and J by 8 bases, with 13 bases left in between. CDR3 amino acids: CASSVIKRDEQFF. The CDR3 DNA is TGTGCCAGCAGTGTCATTAAGCGGGATGAGCAGTTCTTC.

V and J are TRBV28 and TRBJ1-5; D ambiguous. V lost 6 bases and J 5 bases, leaving 17 bases between the germline ends. Germline CDR1 reads MDHEN; CDR2 reads SYDVKM. This CDR3 is 15 amino acids long. DNA for the CDR3: TGTGCCAGCAGCCAGTCGTCCGGGCGCCATCAGCCCCAGCATTTT. This translates into CASSQSSGRHQPQHF.

The chain links TRBV7-9 to TRBJ1-2; no reliable D call. Germline loops: CDR1 SEHNR, CDR2 FQNEAQ (reference sequence). CDR3 length: 14 amino acids. V lost 4 bases and J 6 bases, leaving 15 bases between the germline ends. The CDR3 nucleotides read TGTGCCAGCAGCTCGTTGGACCGATTAAATGGCTACACCTTC. Translation gives CASSSLDRLNGYTF.

This clonotype was counted many times. The V and J genes are TRBV7-2 and TRBJ2-7, with D perhaps matching TRBD1 or TRBD2 (6 bases each). The CDR3 covers 15 residues. Per germline, CDR1 SGHTA and CDR2 FQGNSA. V was clipped by 5 bases and J by 5 bases, with 19 bases between them. CDR3 sequence: CASSPFPRGRDEQYF. The CDR3 DNA is TGTGCCAGCAGCCCCTTTCCCCGGGGGCGGGACGAGCAGTACTTC.

This clonotype has only a few counts. The chain carries TRBV11-3 and TRBJ2-5, with 12 positions matching TRBD2. Per the germline V gene, CDR1 is SGHNT and CDR2 is YENEEA. The V and J ends lost 6 bases and 4 bases, in that order; junction bases with no gene match: 0. The CDR3 runs to 13 residues. The CDR3 is CASRTSGRETQYF. The CDR3 DNA reads as TGTGCCAGCAGGACTAGCGGGAGAGAGACCCAGTACTTC. Looking up the rest from reference TRBV11-3 and TRBJ2-5 gives the full variable domain: EAGVVQSPRYKIIEKKQPVAFWCNPISGHNTLYWYLQNLGQGPELLIRYENEEAVDDSQLPKDRFSAERLKGVDSTLKIQPAELGDSAVYLCASRTSGRETQYFGPGTRLLVL.

The chain recombines TRBV7-6 with TRBJ2-2, with D perhaps TRBD1 (5 bases). CDR3 size: 14 residues. Looked up from germline, CDR1 is SGHVS and CDR2 is FNYEAQ. V was pared by 5 bases and J by 4 bases, with 11 bases between. The CDR3 here is CASSVSGFTGELFF. The CDR3 DNA reads TGTGCCAGCAGCGTTTCAGGGTTCACCGGGGAGCTGTTTTTT.

This clonotype has at least ten counts. V usage is TRBV6-2 or TRBV6-3 and J usage is TRBJ1-5; TRBD1 is a possible D gene (6 bases). V lost 9 bases to trimming and J lost 7 bases, with 34 bases between them. From germline, CDR1 is MNHEY and CDR2 SVGEGT. This CDR3 region has 19 residues. The CDR3 reads CASRGSPPRDTYAGQPQHF. The CDR3 coding sequence is TGTGCCAGTAGGGGCTCACCCCCCCGGGACACCTACGCGGGCCAGCCCCAGCATTTT.

This chain connects TRBV28 to TRBJ2-7; 13 nucleotides line up with TRBD2. CDR1 and CDR2 from the germline V gene are MDHEN and SYDVKM. V dropped 6 bases and J dropped 5; count of bases not matched to a gene: 13. The CDR3 is 17 amino acids. The CDR3 sequence is CASRPGDGLAGANEQYF. CDR3 DNA sequence: TGTGCCAGCAGGCCTGGGGACGGACTAGCGGGAGCTAACGAGCAGTACTTC. Filled out from reference TRBV28 and TRBJ2-7, the complete variable domain reads DVKVTQSSRYLVKRTGEKVFLECVQDMDHENMFWYRQDPGLGLRLIYFSYDVKMKEKGDIPEGYSVSREKKERFSLILESASTNQTSMYLCASRPGDGLAGANEQYFGPGTRLTVT.

This clonotype was detected only a few times. This rearrangement joins TRBV28 to TRBJ1-2, with a tentative D call TRBD1 (5 bases). Germline assignment: CDR1 MDHEN and CDR2 SYDVKM. V shed 7 bases and J shed 0 bases, with 12 bases lying between them. There are 14 residues in the CDR3. CDR3 in DNA: TGTGCCAGCACCGGGGGGGGAACTAACTATGGCTACACCTTC. This gives the protein CASTGGGTNYGYTF.

This clonotype occurred many times. The V and J genes are TRBV5-5 and TRBJ2-7; D not resolved. Germline loops: CDR1 SGHKS, CDR2 YYEKEE (reference sequence). This CDR3 comprises 15 residues. Trimming took off 2 bases at V and 2 bases at J, with 14 bases between the two ends. Here the CDR3 reads CASSLTLTSPYEQYF. The CDR3 bases are TGTGCCAGCAGCTTAACACTCACATCCCCCTACGAGCAGTACTTC.

This clonotype was observed a few times. V gene TRBV5-5 combines with J gene TRBJ1-4; TRBD1 might be the D (5 bases). The CDR3 totals 14 residues. V dropped 2 bases and J dropped 7 bases, with 12 bases sitting between them. Germline V lookup: CDR1 SGHKS, CDR2 YYEKEE (reference sequence). The CDR3 DNA reads as TGTGCCAGCAGCTTCAGGGCGGAGTCTGAAAAACTGTTTTTT. Its translation is CASSFRAESEKLFF.

The rearrangement uses TRBV6-6 and TRBJ1-4; perhaps TRBD1 as D (5 bases). Trimming removed 0 bases at V and 2 bases at J, with 10 bases between. The germline V gene has CDR1 MNHNY and CDR2 SVGAGI (reference sequence). This CDR3 has 16 amino acids. This chain's CDR3 is CASSYSSGGTNEKLFF. The CDR3 region has the DNA TGTGCCAGCAGTTACTCGTCGGGGGGGACTAATGAAAAACTGTTTTTT.

This clonotype appeared a single time. The J gene is TRBJ1-4, the V gene TRBV5-1; a possible D gene is TRBD1 (6 bases). Trimming stripped 2 bases from V and 8 bases from J, with 19 bases between. The CDR3 length is 16 residues. Germline lookup yields CDR1 SGHRS and CDR2 YFSETQ. CDR3 residues: CASSFSIGGALEKLFF. The CDR3 DNA reads TGCGCCAGCAGCTTCAGCATCGGGGGGGCTTTGGAAAAACTGTTTTTT. The whole variable domain, filled in from reference TRBV5-1 and TRBJ1-4, reads KAGVTQTPRYLIKTRGQQVTLSCSPISGHRSVSWYQQTPGQGLQFLFEYFSETQRNKGNFPGRFSGRQFSNSRSEMNVSTLELGDSALYLCASSFSIGGALEKLFFGSGTQLSVL.

This clonotype was seen more than once but under ten times. The CDR3 is CASSQDGRGYQPQHF. The CDR3 region has the DNA TGTGCCAGCAGCCAAGATGGCAGGGGGTATCAGCCCCAGCATTTT. The genes are TRBV4-2 and TRBJ1-5, with 7 bases lining up with TRBD1. This CDR3 is built from 15 residues. V was clipped by 0 bases and J by 5 bases; unmatched bases: 4. Germline CDR1 is LGHNA and CDR2 is YNFKEQ.

This sequence joins TRBV9 and TRBJ1-6, with D perhaps matching TRBD1 (5 bases). Germline values: CDR1 SGDLS, CDR2 YYNGEE. The CDR3 is made up of 12 amino acids. The germline V and J ends were trimmed by 8 bases and 5 bases, with 8 bases remaining between them. The chain's CDR3 is CASGQDNSPLHF. CDR3 DNA sequence: TGTGCCAGTGGACAAGATAATTCACCCCTCCACTTT.

J is TRBJ2-1 and V is TRBV7-9; 10 bases line up with TRBD2. The trim removed 2 bases at V and 5 bases at J, leaving 6 bases unmatched. The CDR3 is made up of 16 amino acids. CDR1 and CDR2 (germline): SEHNR, FQNEAQ (reference sequence). CDR3 region: CASSLSLAGAHNEQFF. CDR3 coding DNA: TGTGCCAGCAGCTTATCCCTAGCGGGAGCCCACAATGAGCAGTTCTTC.

The chain links TRBV7-2 to TRBJ2-7; D is perhaps TRBD1 (5 bases). Germline lookup yields CDR1 SGHTA and CDR2 FQGNSA. The CDR3 spans 14 residues. Deletions cut 4 bases from V and 5 bases from J, with 15 bases between. This chain's CDR3 is CASSSQGTLDEQYF. As DNA, the CDR3 is TGTGCCAGCAGCTCCCAGGGTACTCTCGACGAGCAGTACTTC.

This clonotype was seen repeatedly, ten times or more. The gene calls are TRBV7-9 and TRBJ2-7, with D perhaps assigned TRBD1 or TRBD2 (5 bases each). Trimming cost V 4 bases and J 1 base, with 17 bases left between them. The CDR3 length is 16 residues. Germline V lookup: CDR1 SEHNR, CDR2 FQNEAQ (reference sequence). The CDR3 reads CASSWFGAGGSYEQYF. CDR3 nucleotides: TGTGCCAGCAGCTGGTTCGGGGCGGGCGGTTCCTACGAGCAGTACTTC.

This chain uses TRBV4-3 with TRBJ1-1; tentatively, D is TRBD1 (5 bases). The germline V gene encodes CDR1 LGHNA and CDR2 YSLEER. CDR3 size: 13 residues. V was cut by 3 bases and J by 6 bases, with 11 bases left in between. Here the CDR3 reads CASSQEQAAEAFF. For the CDR3, the DNA is TGCGCCAGCAGCCAGGAACAGGCGGCTGAAGCTTTCTTT.

This chain links TRBV5-1 with TRBJ2-7; D is perhaps TRBD1 (6 bases). The CDR3 spans 14 residues. The V and J ends lost 4 bases and 11 bases respectively, with 22 bases between them. The germline gives CDR1 SGHRS, CDR2 YFSETQ. The CDR3 nucleotides are TGCGCCAGCAGCGACCCCCAAGGGAACAGGGTGGAGTACTTC. Translated, it gives CASSDPQGNRVEYF. The full variable domain, in which reference TRBV5-1 and TRBJ2-7 provide the parts outside the CDR3, is KAGVTQTPRYLIKTRGQQVTLSCSPISGHRSVSWYQQTPGQGLQFLFEYFSETQRNKGNFPGRFSGRQFSNSRSEMNVSTLELGDSALYLCASSDPQGNRVEYFGPGTRLTVT.